The present T cell receptor beta chain was sequenced within a study of post-analysis software for immune sequencing data. Study at large: Secondary progressive, relapsing-remitting and progressive-relapsing multiple sclerosis were among the included disease courses.

As for this clonotype: Its antigen is as yet unknown.

The CDR3 is made up of 13 amino acids. Per the germline V gene, CDR1 is SGHTA and CDR2 is FQGNSA. V was shortened by 1 base and J by 6 bases, with 8 bases between the two germline ends. Researchers reported that TCR beta cDNA libraries carried unique molecular identifiers. Using its own MiXCR run on the PCR reads, TCRdb lists one record per CDR3 protein. The sample includes around 440,000 distinct CDR3 sequences, 40% to 55% of them seen just once. The study's findings and limits: Controls had lower frequencies than patients of about five TRBV segments, which included TRBV5-6, TRBV5-1 and TRBV20-1. There was significantly lower normalized Chao1 diversity in multiple sclerosis patients than in controls.

Sequencing was carried out using blood. The V call is TRBV7-2, the J call TRBJ2-3; no clear D. The clonotype was recovered from a girl between 10 and 17 years old with multiple sclerosis. CDR3 DNA: TGTGCCAGCAGCTTAGAGTCCAGGGATACGCAGTATTTT. Its protein is CASSLESRDTQYF.